This TCR beta chain emerged from a study of blood T cells in healthy people across ages. Regarding the study as a whole: The study could not conclusively compare naive and antigen-experienced cells, given its unsorted PBMCs. Long-lived donors carried more naive CD4+ cells and greater diversity than aged donors.

Isolating PBMCs gave at least 6 million of these cells per sample. A sample-barcoded 5' primer and a J-beta primer mix were used in a second PCR of about 7 to 11 cycles. TCRdb re-called the 5' RACE reads through MiXCR, storing one row per CDR3 protein. Seen here are around 1,000,000 distinct CDR3 sequences, roughly a quarter observed once, and the top ten hold about 0.72%. V was trimmed by 5 bases and J by 10 bases, leaving 6 bases between them. Germline CDR1 SGHAT, CDR2 FQDESV (reference sequence). This CDR3 contains 11 residues. This clonotype has only a few counts. Its antigen is still unknown. The sample also formed part of further work on T cells of mothers and their children.

This TCR came from a girl aged 2 to 9 in good health. The sequenced material came from blood. This sequence joins TRBV11-1 and TRBJ2-6, with D uncertain. CDR3 sequence (DNA): TGTGCCAGCAGCCGACTTAACGTCCTGACTTTC. Protein product: CASSRLNVLTF. The full variable domain, its missing parts supplied by reference TRBV11-1 and TRBJ2-6, is EAEVAQSPRYKITEKSQAVAFWCDPISGHATLYWYRQILGQGPELLVQFQDESVVDDSQLPKDRFSAERLKGVDSTLKIQPAELGDSAMYLCASSRLNVLTFGAGSRLTVL.